These 10 T cell receptor beta chains came from one sample sequenced in a study of CD8+ T cells in alopecia areata. Sequencing templates came from extracted RNA that was reverse transcribed into cDNA. Clones were read by immunoSEQ multiplex PCR, and TCRdb kept only the in-frame ones, dropping some. The table records roughly 220,000 clones, roughly two fifths of them present only once. Treatment noted: oral pan-JAK inhibitor, 5-10 mg twice daily. The specimen comprised CD4+ T cells sorted from blood, sampled around week 30, from a patient treated with tofacitinib. These TCRs come from a human donor with alopecia areata.

The CDR3: CSVRGTSYNEQFF. In nucleotides, the CDR3 is TGCAGCGTTAGGGGGACCTCCTACAATGAGCAGTTCTTC. This sequence joins TRBV29-1 and TRBJ2-1; D may be TRBD1 (6 bases). The CDR3 has 13 amino acids. V shed 5 bases and J shed 0 bases, with 8 bases lying between them. The germline V gene encodes CDR1 SQVTM and CDR2 ANQGSEA.

This clone was counted a few times. The gene calls are TRBV28 and TRBJ1-2, with a tentative D call TRBD1 (5 bases). V shed 2 bases and J shed 4 bases, with 23 bases lying between them. Per germline, CDR1 MDHEN and CDR2 SYDVKM. This CDR3 contains 18 residues. The CDR3 DNA reads as TGTGCCAGCAGTTTAGGGGTCGAGTGGACAAACGGCAGCTATGGCTACACCTTC. The encoded protein is CASSLGVEWTNGSYGYTF.

This sequence joins TRBV5-6 and TRBJ1-2; no clear D gene. This CDR3 comprises 11 residues. Germline CDR1 reads SGHDT; CDR2 reads YYEEEE. The V and J ends lost 2 bases and 8 bases respectively, with 7 bases between them. DNA for the CDR3: TGTGCCAGCAGCTTCACGGGCGGCTACACCTTC. As protein: CASSFTGGYTF.

This clone was observed a handful of times. The chain combines TRBV29-1 with TRBJ1-1, with 7 bases matching TRBD1. CDR1 and CDR2 from the germline V gene are SQVTM and ANQGSEA. The CDR3 spans 13 residues. V gave up 7 bases and J gave up 4 bases; unmatched junction bases: 9. The CDR3 spells CSGDRVGATEAFF. In nucleotides, the CDR3 is TGCAGCGGTGACAGGGTCGGCGCCACTGAAGCTTTCTTT.

This clone was observed a few times. This chain joins TRBV5-4 and TRBJ2-3, with D perhaps matching TRBD1 or TRBD2 (5 bases each). V lost 2 bases to trimming and J lost 5 bases, with 15 bases between them. The germline gives CDR1 SGHNT, CDR2 YYREEE (reference sequence). CDR3 length: 15 residues. Here the CDR3 DNA reads TGTGCCAGCAGCTTTGGGACCGGTCGGGGAGATACGCAGTATTTT. As protein: CASSFGTGRGDTQYF.

This chain joins TRBV7-9 and TRBJ1-1, with TRBD1 as a possible D gene (6 bases). The CDR3 is made up of 14 amino acids. Germline V gives CDR1 SEHNR, CDR2 FQNEAQ (reference sequence). Deletions cut 5 bases from V and 1 base from J, with 11 bases between. CDR3 DNA sequence: TGTGCCAGCAGCCCGGGCAGGGGGAACACTGAAGCTTTCTTT. It is translated as CASSPGRGNTEAFF.

This clone showed up many times. CDR3: CASSSQGALDYGYTF. As DNA, the CDR3 is TGTGCCAGCAGCTCGCAGGGGGCGCTGGACTATGGCTACACCTTC. This sequence joins TRBV7-9 and TRBJ1-2; 8 nucleotides agree with TRBD1. The CDR3 runs to 15 residues. Germline CDR1 reads SEHNR; CDR2 reads FQNEAQ (reference sequence). V lost 4 bases, J lost 3 bases, and 7 bases stayed unmatched.

The chain carries TRBV30 and TRBJ2-3; possibly TRBD2 for D (6 bases). The CDR3 length is 15 residues. Germline V gene sequence: CDR1 GTSNPN, CDR2 SVGIG (reference sequence). Trimming shortened V by 0 bases and J by 0 bases, and 10 bases separated the two germline ends. Here the CDR3 reads CAWSVLGTSTDTQYF. CDR3 in DNA: TGTGCCTGGAGTGTACTGGGGACTAGCACAGATACGCAGTATTTT.

V is TRBV5-1 and J is TRBJ2-5, with D possibly TRBD1 on 6 matching bases. The CDR3 has 15 amino acids. CDR1 is SGHRS and CDR2 is YFSETQ in the germline V gene. The V and J ends lost 4 bases and 0 bases respectively, with 13 bases between them. The CDR3 loop is CASSATGTYQETQYF. CDR3 DNA sequence: TGCGCCAGCAGCGCGACCGGGACATACCAAGAGACCCAGTACTTC. Drawing the rest from reference TRBV5-1 and TRBJ2-5, the complete variable domain is KAGVTQTPRYLIKTRGQQVTLSCSPISGHRSVSWYQQTPGQGLQFLFEYFSETQRNKGNFPGRFSGRQFSNSRSEMNVSTLELGDSALYLCASSATGTYQETQYFGPGTRLLVL.

V is TRBV30 and J is TRBJ2-5; perhaps TRBD1 as D (6 bases). The CDR3 covers 14 residues. Trimming took 4 bases from V and 2 from J, leaving 14 bases between them. Germline CDR1 reads GTSNPN; CDR2 reads SVGIG (reference sequence). This CDR3 is CAWILGQNQETQYF. The CDR3 DNA reads TGTGCCTGGATCCTCGGACAGAATCAAGAGACCCAGTACTTC.